This T cell receptor (beta chain) was observed in a study of post-analysis software for immune sequencing data. General observations from the study: Patients showed TRBV5-6, TRBV5-1 and TRBV20-1 among 4 or 5 TRBV segments more frequent than in controls.

Germline V gene sequence: CDR1 SEHNR, CDR2 FQNEAQ (reference sequence). The CDR3 extends over 12 amino acids. The authors incorporated unique molecular identifiers into the TCR beta cDNA libraries. Roughly 0.5 million cDNA molecules were obtained from approximately 1 to 10 million T cells. A single record per CDR3 protein comes from TCRdb applying MiXCR to the PCR reads. The table has 740,000 or so distinct CDR3 sequences, roughly 50% seen once; the top ten hold 4% to 5.5%. This clonotype was observed once. Its antigen is currently unknown. Source material: blood. This sequence joins TRBV7-9 and TRBJ2-7, with D possibly being TRBD2 (6 bases). The J call may be mistaken, given a closer DNA end match to TRBJ2-5. This sequence originates from a girl aged 5 to 17 with multiple sclerosis. CDR3 in DNA: TGTGCCAGCAGCAATCCGGAGGGGACCCAGTACTTC. It encodes CASSNPEGTQYF.